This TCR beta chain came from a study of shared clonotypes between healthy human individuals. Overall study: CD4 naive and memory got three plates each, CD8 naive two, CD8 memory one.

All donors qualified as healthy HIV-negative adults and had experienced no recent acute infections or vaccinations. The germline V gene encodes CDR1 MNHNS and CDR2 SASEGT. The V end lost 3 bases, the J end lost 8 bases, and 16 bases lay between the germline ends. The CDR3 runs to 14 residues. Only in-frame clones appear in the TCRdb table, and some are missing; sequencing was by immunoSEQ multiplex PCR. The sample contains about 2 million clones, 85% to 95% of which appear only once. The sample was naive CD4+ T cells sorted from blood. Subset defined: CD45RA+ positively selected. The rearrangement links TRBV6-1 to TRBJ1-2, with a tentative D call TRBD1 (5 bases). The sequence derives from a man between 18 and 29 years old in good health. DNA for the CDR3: TGTGCCAGCAGTGATTCGGGGCAGGCCTGGGGCTACACCTTC. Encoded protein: CASSDSGQAWGYTF.